This T cell receptor beta chain was identified in a study of control samples from healthy donors and cancer patients. Sequencing used immunoSEQ multiplex PCR; TCRdb keeps in-frame clones, though not all of them. The sample has 150,000 to 200,000 clones, about nine tenths seen once; the top ten hold roughly 1.6%. This CDR3 region has 14 residues. CDR1 is KGHSH and CDR2 is LQKENI in the germline V gene. Deletions cut 2 bases from V and 7 bases from J, with 9 bases between. The TCR was taken from a woman younger than 45 in good health. The chain links TRBV18 to TRBJ1-6, with D possibly TRBD1 on 5 matching bases. The sequenced sample was blood. The CDR3: CASSPNRSNSPLHF. CDR3 sequence (DNA): TGTGCCAGCTCACCAAACAGGTCGAATTCACCCCTCCACTTT.